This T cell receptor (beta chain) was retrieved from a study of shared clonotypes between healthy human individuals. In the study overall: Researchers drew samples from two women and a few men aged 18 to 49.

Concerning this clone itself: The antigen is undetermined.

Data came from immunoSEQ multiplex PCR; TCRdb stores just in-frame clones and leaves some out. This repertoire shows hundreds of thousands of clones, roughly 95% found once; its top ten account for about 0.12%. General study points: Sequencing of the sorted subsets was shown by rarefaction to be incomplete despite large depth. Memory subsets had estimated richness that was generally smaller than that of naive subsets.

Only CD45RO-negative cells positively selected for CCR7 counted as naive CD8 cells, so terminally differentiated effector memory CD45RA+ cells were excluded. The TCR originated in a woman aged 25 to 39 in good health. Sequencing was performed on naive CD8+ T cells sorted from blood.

CDR3 amino acids: CASSFFWGTSGQQETQYF. In DNA, the CDR3 is TGTGCCAGCAGCTTTTTTTGGGGGACTAGCGGGCAACAAGAGACCCAGTACTTC. The chain combines TRBV5-4 with TRBJ2-5, with 12 bases matching TRBD2. The CDR3 extends over 18 amino acids. V gave up 2 bases and J gave up 2 bases; unmatched junction bases: 10. Germline V gene sequence: CDR1 SGHNT, CDR2 YYREEE (reference sequence). The full variable domain, in which reference TRBV5-4 and TRBJ2-5 provide the parts outside the CDR3, is ETGVTQSPTHLIKTRGQQVTLRCSSQSGHNTVSWYQQALGQGPQFIFQYYREEENGRGNFPPRFSGLQFPNYSSELNVNALELDDSALYLCASSFFWGTSGQQETQYFGPGTRLLVL.